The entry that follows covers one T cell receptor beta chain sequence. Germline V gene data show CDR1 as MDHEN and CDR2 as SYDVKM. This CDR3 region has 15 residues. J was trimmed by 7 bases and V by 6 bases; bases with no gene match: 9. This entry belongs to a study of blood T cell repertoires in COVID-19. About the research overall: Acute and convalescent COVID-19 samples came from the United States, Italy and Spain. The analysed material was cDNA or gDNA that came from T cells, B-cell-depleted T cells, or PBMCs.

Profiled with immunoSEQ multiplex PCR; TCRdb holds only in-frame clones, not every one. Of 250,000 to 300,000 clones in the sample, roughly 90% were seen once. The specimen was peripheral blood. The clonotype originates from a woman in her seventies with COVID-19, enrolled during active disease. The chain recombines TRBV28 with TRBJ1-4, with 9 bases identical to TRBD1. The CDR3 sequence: CASSRFPGQGEKLFF. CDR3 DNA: TGTGCCAGCAGCCGCTTCCCGGGACAGGGTGAAAAACTGTTTTTT.